Each of the 18 T cell receptor beta chains below was sequenced from the same sample in a study of response to subunit inactivated influenza vaccine. TCRdb reprocessed the RT-PCR reads with MiXCR, giving one entry per CDR3 protein. This table has 500,000 or so distinct CDR3 sequences, approximately 16% appearing once. The sequencing here drew on CD4+ T cells sorted from PBMCs, taken 23 months after vaccination. The source is a man between 50 and 70 years old who received an inactivated influenza vaccine.

The chain uses TRBV4-3 and TRBJ2-1; D is unresolved. Germline V gene data show CDR1 as LGHNA and CDR2 as YSLEER. There are 13 residues in the CDR3. The V and J ends lost 2 bases and 6 bases respectively, with 8 bases between them. This chain's CDR3 is CASSQLLGNEQFF. The CDR3 DNA is TGCGCCAGCAGCCAACTACTCGGCAATGAGCAGTTCTTC.

V usage is TRBV5-1 and J usage is TRBJ1-2; a weak D match, TRBD1 (6 bases). This CDR3 contains 12 residues. Between the trimmed V and J ends, which lost 7 bases and 5 bases, there was a span of 12 bases. Germline CDR1 and CDR2: SGHRS and YFSETQ. CDR3 protein: CASRGADYGYTF. The CDR3, as DNA: TGCGCCAGCCGGGGGGCAGATTATGGCTACACCTTC.

The CDR3 DNA follows: TGTGCCAGCAGCGCAGAACTGGGATATAGCAATCAGCCCCAGCATTTT. Amino acid sequence: CASSAELGYSNQPQHF. The rearrangement joins TRBV7-6 to TRBJ1-5, with D uncertain. Germline CDR1 and CDR2: SGHVS and FNYEAQ. This CDR3 is built from 16 residues. V gave up 5 bases and J gave up 0 bases, with 14 bases separating them. Full variable domain (remainder filled in from reference TRBV7-6 and TRBJ1-5): GAGVSQSPRYKVTKRGQDVALRCDPISGHVSLYWYRQALGQGPEFLTYFNYEAQQDKSGLPNDRFSAERPEGSISTLTIQRTEQRDSAMYRCASSAELGYSNQPQHFGDGTRLSIL.

There are a few counts of this clonotype. The chain links TRBV19 to TRBJ2-5; 11 bases line up with TRBD2. J gave up 6 bases and V 3 bases, and 3 bases lay outside the gene matches. There are 14 residues in the CDR3. From germline, CDR1 is LNHDA and CDR2 SQIVND (reference sequence). DNA of the CDR3: TGTGCCAGTAGTATTACTAGCGGGAGTAAGACCCAGTACTTC. Translated, it gives CASSITSGSKTQYF.

The V and J genes are TRBV7-9 and TRBJ2-1; the D is unclear. This CDR3 contains 14 residues. The germline gives CDR1 SEHNR, CDR2 FQNEAQ (reference sequence). Trimming took 1 base from V and 6 from J, leaving 10 bases between them. The CDR3 DNA sequence: TGTGCCAGCAGCTTAGTAGAGGTTATCAATGAGCAGTTCTTC. As protein: CASSLVEVINEQFF. Based on the CDR3 plus reference TRBV7-9 and TRBJ2-1, the full variable domain is DTGVSQNPRHKITKRGQNVTFRCDPISEHNRLYWYRQTLGQGPEFLTYFQNEAQLEKSRLLSDRFSAERPKGSFSTLEIQRTEQGDSAMYLCASSLVEVINEQFFGPGTRLTVL.

The chain is built from TRBV2 and TRBJ2-1, with a weak D call TRBD2 (6 bases). V lost 6 bases, J lost 9 bases, and 15 bases lay in between. From germline, CDR1 is SNHLY and CDR2 FYNNEI. The CDR3 is 13 residues long. As DNA, the CDR3 is TGTGCCAGCAGATCGGACTATGGGGTTGAGCAGTTCTTC. It translates to CASRSDYGVEQFF.

The rearrangement joins TRBV5-1 to TRBJ2-5; 9 bases match TRBD2. The CDR3 runs to 17 residues. V lost 0 bases, J lost 0 bases, and 6 bases stayed unmatched. Per germline, CDR1 SGHRS and CDR2 YFSETQ. The CDR3 is CASSLGLAALYQETQYF. CDR3 bases: TGCGCCAGCAGCTTGGGACTAGCGGCACTGTACCAAGAGACCCAGTACTTC.

This clonotype appeared a few times. The chain uses TRBV12-3 or TRBV12-4 and TRBJ1-4; 9 positions match TRBD1. The length of the CDR3 is 14 residues. After removal of 6 bases from V and 3 bases from J, the junction contained 2 bases not matched to a gene. The CDR3 loop reads CASSRDRANEKLFF. In nucleotides, the CDR3 is TGTGCCAGCAGCCGGGACAGGGCTAATGAAAAACTGTTTTTT.

This clonotype was recorded many times. The chain employs TRBV4-3 and TRBJ2-5; 11 bases line up with TRBD2. Germline V gene data show CDR1 as LGHNA and CDR2 as YSLEER. CDR3 length: 18 amino acids. V shed 2 bases, J shed 4 bases, and the junction held 12 bases outside the gene matches. The CDR3 loop is CASSQNLAGGTRIETQYF. The DNA of the CDR3 is TGCGCCAGCAGCCAAAACCTAGCGGGAGGAACCCGGATAGAGACCCAGTACTTC.

This sequence joins TRBV5-1 and TRBJ1-6; tentatively, D is TRBD1 (6 bases). CDR1 SGHRS and CDR2 YFSETQ come from the germline V gene. The CDR3 covers 17 residues. V was shortened by 3 bases and J by 5 bases, with 18 bases between the two germline ends. This CDR3 reads CASSSSPGALDNSPLHF. The CDR3 coding sequence is TGCGCCAGCAGCTCTTCGCCGGGGGCTTTAGATAATTCACCCCTCCACTTT.

This clonotype was counted only a few times. The CDR3 loop is CAWGDGLAKNIQYF. The CDR3, as DNA: TGTGCCTGGGGGGACGGACTAGCCAAAAACATTCAGTACTTC. The chain has TRBV30 and TRBJ2-4, with D perhaps matching TRBD1 or TRBD2 (5 bases each). This CDR3 contains 14 residues. From germline, CDR1 is GTSNPN and CDR2 SVGIG (reference sequence). The V end was cut by 5 bases, the J end by 0 bases, with 11 bases between.

In regard to this clonotype: A read error may account for a junction end that differs from germline. This chain links TRBV4-3 with TRBJ2-1; the D gene is possibly TRBD1 (6 bases). The CDR3 length is 14 residues. The V gene's germline CDR1 is LGHNA and CDR2 YSLEER. The CDR3 DNA reads TGCGTCAGCAGTTCTCAACCACAGGGTTGGGAGCAGTTCTTC. It codes for CVSSSQPQGWEQFF.

This clonotype has only one observation. The junction departs from germline at one end; a sequencing error may be responsible. The rearrangement uses TRBV4-3 and TRBJ1-1, with D tentatively TRBD1 (5 bases). Germline values: CDR1 LGHNA, CDR2 YSLEER. The CDR3 extends over 16 amino acids. CDR3 bases: TGCGCCATCAGCCAAGATCTTAGGACGGGGGGGACTGAAGCTTTCTTT. Translated, it gives CAISQDLRTGGTEAFF.

This clonotype was counted many times. This chain links TRBV12-3 or TRBV12-4 with TRBJ1-5; the D gene is possibly TRBD1 (5 bases). This CDR3 comprises 15 residues. V lost 3 bases to trimming and J lost 3 bases, with 12 bases between them. CDR3 in amino acids: CASSFGGGSNQPQHF. The CDR3 region has the DNA TGTGCCAGCAGTTTTGGGGGAGGTTCCAATCAGCCCCAGCATTTT.

The V gene is TRBV12-3 or TRBV12-4, the J gene TRBJ2-2; 8 nucleotides agree with TRBD1. The ends lost 2 bases at V and 5 bases at J; junction bases unmatched: 4. The CDR3 runs 15 residues. This CDR3 reads CASSLPQGATGELFF. The CDR3 nucleotides read TGTGCCAGCAGTTTACCTCAGGGGGCGACCGGGGAGCTGTTTTTT.

About this clonotype: This clone may be a read error of a much larger clone one base away. V and J are TRBV3-1 and TRBJ2-1, with TRBD2 as a possible D gene (6 bases). From germline, CDR1 is LGHDT and CDR2 YNNKEL (reference sequence). The CDR3 is made up of 13 amino acids. CDR3 amino acids: CPSGGTGYNEQFF. CDR3 DNA sequence: TGTCCCAGCGGCGGGACGGGGTACAATGAGCAGTTCTTC.

This clonotype was observed a handful of times. This chain uses TRBV15 with TRBJ2-7; the D is unclear. Germline CDR1 is LNHNV and CDR2 is YYDKDF (reference sequence). The ends were cut back, 0 bases at V and 2 bases at J, with 14 bases in the middle. There are 16 residues in the CDR3. CDR3 in DNA: TGTGCCACCAGCAGAGATTCCGTGGTAATCGCCTACGAGCAGTACTTC. This sequence encodes CATSRDSVVIAYEQYF. Full variable domain (outside the CDR3, taken from reference TRBV15 and TRBJ2-7): DAMVIQNPRYQVTQFGKPVTLSCSQTLNHNVMYWYQQKSSQAPKLLFHYYDKDFNNEADTPDNFQSRRPNTSFCFLDIRSPGLGDTAMYLCATSRDSVVIAYEQYFGPGTRLTVT.

The chain couples TRBV18 to TRBJ1-1; D is ambiguous. Germline V gene lookup returns CDR1 KGHSH and CDR2 LQKENI. The CDR3 contains 13 residues. V dropped 5 bases and J dropped 1 base, with 8 bases sitting between them. The CDR3 here is CASSSDPNTEAFF. CDR3 in DNA: TGTGCCAGCTCATCCGACCCGAACACTGAAGCTTTCTTT.